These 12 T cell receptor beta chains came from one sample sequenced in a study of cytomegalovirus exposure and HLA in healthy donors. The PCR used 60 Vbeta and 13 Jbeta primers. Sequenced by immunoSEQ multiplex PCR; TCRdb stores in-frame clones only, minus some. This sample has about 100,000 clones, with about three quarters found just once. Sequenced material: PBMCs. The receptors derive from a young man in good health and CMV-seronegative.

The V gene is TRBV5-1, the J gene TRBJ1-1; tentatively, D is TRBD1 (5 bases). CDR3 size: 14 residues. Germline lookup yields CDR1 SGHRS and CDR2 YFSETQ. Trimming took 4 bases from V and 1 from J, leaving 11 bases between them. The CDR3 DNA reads TGCGCCAGCAGCGGGGGGGACGGGAACACTGAAGCTTTCTTT. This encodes CASSGGDGNTEAFF. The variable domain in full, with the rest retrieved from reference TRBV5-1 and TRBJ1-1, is KAGVTQTPRYLIKTRGQQVTLSCSPISGHRSVSWYQQTPGQGLQFLFEYFSETQRNKGNFPGRFSGRQFSNSRSEMNVSTLELGDSALYLCASSGGDGNTEAFFGQGTRLTVV.

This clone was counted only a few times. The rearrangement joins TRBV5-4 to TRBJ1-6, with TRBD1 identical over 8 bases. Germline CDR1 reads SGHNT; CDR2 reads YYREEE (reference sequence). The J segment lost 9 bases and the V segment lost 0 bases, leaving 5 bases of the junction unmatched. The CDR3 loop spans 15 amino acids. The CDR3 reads CASSLAGTGFSPLHF. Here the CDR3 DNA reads TGTGCCAGCAGCTTGGCCGGGACAGGTTTTTCACCCCTCCACTTT.

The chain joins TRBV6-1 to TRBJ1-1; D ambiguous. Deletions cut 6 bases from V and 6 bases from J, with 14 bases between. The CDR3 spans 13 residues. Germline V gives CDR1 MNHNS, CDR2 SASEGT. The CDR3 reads CASRENGRAEAFF. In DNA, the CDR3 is TGTGCCAGCAGAGAGAATGGGAGGGCTGAAGCTTTCTTT.

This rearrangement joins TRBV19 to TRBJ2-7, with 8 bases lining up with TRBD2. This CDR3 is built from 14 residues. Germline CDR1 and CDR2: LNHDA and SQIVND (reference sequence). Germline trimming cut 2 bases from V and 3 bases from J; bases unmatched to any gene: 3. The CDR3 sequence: CASSIREGVYEQYF. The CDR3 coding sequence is TGTGCCAGTAGTATACGGGAGGGAGTCTACGAGCAGTACTTC.

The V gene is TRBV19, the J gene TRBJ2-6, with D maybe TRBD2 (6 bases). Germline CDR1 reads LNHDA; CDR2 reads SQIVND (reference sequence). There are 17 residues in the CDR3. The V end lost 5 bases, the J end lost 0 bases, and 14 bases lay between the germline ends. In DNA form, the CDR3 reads TGTGCCAGTAGTTCCCAGGGAGGAAGCTCTGGGGCCAACGTCCTGACTTTC. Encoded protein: CASSSQGGSSGANVLTF.

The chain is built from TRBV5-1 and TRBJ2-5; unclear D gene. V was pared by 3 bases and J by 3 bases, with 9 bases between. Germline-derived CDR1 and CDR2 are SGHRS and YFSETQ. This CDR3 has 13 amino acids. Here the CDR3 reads CASSSGAEETQYF. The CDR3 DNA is TGCGCCAGCAGCTCCGGAGCTGAAGAGACCCAGTACTTC.

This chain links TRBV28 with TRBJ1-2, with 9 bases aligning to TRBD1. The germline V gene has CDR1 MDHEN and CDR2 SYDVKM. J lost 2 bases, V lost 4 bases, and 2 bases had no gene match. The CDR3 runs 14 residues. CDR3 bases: TGTGCCAGCAGTTCTGGGACAGGGAACTATGGCTACACCTTC. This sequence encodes CASSSGTGNYGYTF.

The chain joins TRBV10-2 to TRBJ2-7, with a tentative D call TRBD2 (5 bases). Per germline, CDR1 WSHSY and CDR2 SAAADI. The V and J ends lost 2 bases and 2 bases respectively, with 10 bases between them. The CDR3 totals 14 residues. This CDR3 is CASSEAGAAYEQYF. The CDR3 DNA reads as TGCGCCAGCAGTGAGGCGGGTGCTGCCTACGAGCAGTACTTC.

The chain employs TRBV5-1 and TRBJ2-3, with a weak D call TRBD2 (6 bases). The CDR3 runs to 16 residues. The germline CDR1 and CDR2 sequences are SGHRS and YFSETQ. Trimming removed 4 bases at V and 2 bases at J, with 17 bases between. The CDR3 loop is CASSTGLSPVTDTQYF. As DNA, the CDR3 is TGCGCCAGCAGCACGGGACTCTCGCCTGTCACAGATACGCAGTATTTT. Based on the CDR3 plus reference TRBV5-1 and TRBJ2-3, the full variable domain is KAGVTQTPRYLIKTRGQQVTLSCSPISGHRSVSWYQQTPGQGLQFLFEYFSETQRNKGNFPGRFSGRQFSNSRSEMNVSTLELGDSALYLCASSTGLSPVTDTQYFGPGTRLTVL.

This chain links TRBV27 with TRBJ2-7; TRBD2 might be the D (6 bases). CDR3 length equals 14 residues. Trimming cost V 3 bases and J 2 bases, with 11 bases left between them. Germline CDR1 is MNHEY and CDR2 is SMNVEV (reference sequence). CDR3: CASSFNAGTYEQYF. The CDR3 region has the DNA TGTGCCAGCAGTTTTAACGCGGGAACCTACGAGCAGTACTTC.

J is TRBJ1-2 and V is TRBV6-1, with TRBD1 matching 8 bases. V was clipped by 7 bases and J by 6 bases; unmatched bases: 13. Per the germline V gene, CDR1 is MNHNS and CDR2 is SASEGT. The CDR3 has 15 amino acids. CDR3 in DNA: TGTGCCAGCATTTCTCCGGGACAGGAGTTAGATGGCTACACCTTC. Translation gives CASISPGQELDGYTF.

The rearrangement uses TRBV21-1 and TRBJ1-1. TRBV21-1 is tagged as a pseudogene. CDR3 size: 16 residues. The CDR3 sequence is CASSTIRGSLNTEAFF. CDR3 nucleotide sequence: TGTGCCAGCAGCACAATTCGGGGGTCGCTGAACACTGAAGCTTTCTTT.